This T cell receptor beta chain is from a study of T-cell memory formation after mild COVID-19. CDR1 is SGHTA and CDR2 is FQGNSA in the germline V gene. This CDR3 has 14 amino acids. V shed 5 bases and J 6 bases; nucleotides not matched to a gene: 8. MiXCR, run by TCRdb on the 5' RACE reads, gives a single entry per CDR3 protein. The sample includes 45,000 to 55,000 distinct CDR3 sequences, approximately 9% of them seen just once. The table lists this clonotype with many counts. The chain carries TRBV7-2 and TRBJ2-3; 7 nucleotides line up with TRBD1. The specimen was PBMCs or a T cell subset sorted from them (not recorded which). The TCR sequence derives from an adult woman who had mild COVID-19 (a few samples of this study predate the infection). Cell type and time point are not known. The CDR3 here is CASSRKTGTDTQYF. For the CDR3, the DNA is TGTGCCAGCAGCCGGAAGACAGGGACCGATACGCAGTATTTT.